There are many counts of the clone carrying this T cell receptor (beta chain). The data were taken from a study of T cells after yellow fever vaccination. The ends were cut back, 2 bases at V and 6 bases at J, with 18 bases in the middle. In germline, CDR1 is MNHEY, CDR2 SVGAGI. This CDR3 has 16 residues. TCRdb reprocessed the 5' RACE reads with MiXCR, giving one entry per CDR3 protein. This sample has some 97,000 distinct CDR3 sequences; roughly 5.2% occur once, and the top ten carry about 41%. The genes are TRBV6-5 and TRBJ2-3; D uncertain. The sequence came from a man between 18 and 35 years old who received the YFV17D yellow fever vaccine. This material consisted of CD8+ T cells sorted from PBMCs, taken 10 days after the yellow fever booster vaccination. The CDR3 DNA is TGTGCCAGCAGTTACGATCCCCACTTTGGGCCGGATACGCAGTATTTT. Protein product: CASSYDPHFGPDTQYF.